The T cell receptor (beta chain) described here comes from a study of T cell responses to AZD1222 COVID-19 vaccine (dated by TCRdb to about 2021). The study in broad terms: A total of 233 trial participants underwent TCR sequencing, of whom 200 to 220 received two doses of AZD1222 and about 25 received two doses of the MenACWY control vaccine. Trial participants were enrolled into age subgroups of 18-55, 56-69 and 70-plus years, which contained approximately 150, 28 and 58 TCR-sequenced participants, respectively.

General conclusions and limits of the study: Conclusions about previously exposed vaccinees are limited because only a handful of AZD1222 recipients were SARS-CoV-2 seropositive at baseline. Because no day 14 peak-response samples were available, the repertoires could be characterized only after the peak T cell response. The vaccine-associated CD4 TCRs covered the entire spike protein, and the dominant responses fell in regions 160-218 and 743-854. Reportedly, almost half of the unique spike-specific TCRs recognized epitopes lying outside the regions that are mutated in the B.1.351 and B.1.1.7 variants. Participants were mostly white British, with more females than males. The authors suggested clonal diversity may have been underestimated. After two AZD1222 doses, both the breadth and the depth of spike-specific TCRs were significantly higher than at day 0 and than in MenACWY recipients. The 56-69-year group was small, and its depth increase did not reach significance, likely because of low power.

What the time point label conveys for this sample: about 28 days (+/-7) after the second vaccine dose. AZD1222 recipients whose second dose came at about 4 weeks and those whose second dose came at about 12 weeks were combined into one group, since spike-specific TCR depth and breadth did not differ between the two schedules. Vaccinee samples came from UK trials COV001 and COV002, including a single-blind randomized controlled phase 2/3 trial of AZD1222 (ChAdOx1 nCoV-19) in healthy adults. For TCRbeta chain sequencing, PBMC samples from trial participants were taken at day 0 and at day 28 after the second dose. As concerns this clone: Its antigen is unknown. No qualities accompany the bases; no much larger clone lies one base away.

The CDR3 regions of human TCRbeta chains were analyzed by immunosequencing. The original methods were these. Repertoire TCRs were checked for matches against a reference library of SARS-CoV-2-specific TCRs that had been generated using the MIRA antigen-specificity platform. Breadth was defined as the fraction of unique TCRs that were SARS-CoV-2-associated. Depth was defined as the fraction of total T cells that were SARS-CoV-2-associated. Using the MIRA data, each spike-specific TCR was mapped to the spike region that the TCR reacts to and placed in a CD4 or CD8 class. Log10-transformed breadth and depth values were compared by one-way ANOVA with Sidak's multiple comparisons tests. TCRdb provides this immuneACCESS table in a form limited to in-frame rearrangements. Some clones are lacking; in checked studies, under half of them reflect an unresolved V gene, and why the rest are absent is not known. D and trimming were read from the DNA, whereas the V and J calls and clone size are those reported in that table. The table for this sample lists roughly 190,000 clones; approximately 90% of them were counted only once. Of the sample, around 1.6% is held by the ten largest clones.

CDR1 SNHLY and CDR2 FYNNEI were looked up in the germline V gene. Including the terminal cysteine and phenylalanine, the CDR3 comprises 15 residues. The sequence is cut down to CDR3 DNA, 45 bases in frame from base 1. Clipping removes 7 bases from V and 0 bases from J, with 4 as the unmatched junction base count. In this chain, TRBV2 is recombined with TRBJ2-2, with 8 junctional bases fitting TRBD1. Sample: peripheral blood, taken 28 days after the second AZD1222 dose. The clonotype originates from an adult who received the AZD1222 COVID-19 vaccine. The bases are TGTGCCAGCATGGGGACAGGAGCGAACACCGGGGAGCTGTTTTTT. Protein translation: CASMGTGANTGELFF.